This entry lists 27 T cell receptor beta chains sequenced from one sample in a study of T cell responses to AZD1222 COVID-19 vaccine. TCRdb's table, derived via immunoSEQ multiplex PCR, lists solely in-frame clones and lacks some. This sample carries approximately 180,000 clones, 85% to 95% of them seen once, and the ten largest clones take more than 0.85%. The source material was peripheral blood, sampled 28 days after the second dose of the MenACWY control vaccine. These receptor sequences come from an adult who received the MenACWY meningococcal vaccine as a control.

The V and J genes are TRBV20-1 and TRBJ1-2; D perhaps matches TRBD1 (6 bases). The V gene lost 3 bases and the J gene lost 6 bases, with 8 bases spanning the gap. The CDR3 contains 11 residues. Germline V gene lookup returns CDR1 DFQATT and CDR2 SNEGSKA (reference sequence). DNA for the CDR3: TGCAGTGCTAGCCGACAGGATGGCTACACCTTC. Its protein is CSASRQDGYTF.

The CDR3: CASRGGGSNYGYTF. The CDR3 coding sequence is TGTGCCAGCAGGGGCGGAGGGTCTAACTATGGCTACACCTTC. The chain recombines TRBV25-1 with TRBJ1-2; D is ambiguous. Between the trimmed V and J ends, which lost 6 bases and 0 bases, there was a span of 11 bases. Germline V gives CDR1 MGHDK, CDR2 SYGVNS. The CDR3 spans 14 residues.

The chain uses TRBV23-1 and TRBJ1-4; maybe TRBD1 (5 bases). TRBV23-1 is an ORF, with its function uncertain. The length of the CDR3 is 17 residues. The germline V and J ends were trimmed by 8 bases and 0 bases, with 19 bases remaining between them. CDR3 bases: TGCGCCAGCTTGTGGGGCTGTAGGTGGGCAACTAATGAAAAACTGTTTTTT. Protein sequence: CASLWGCRWATNEKLFF.

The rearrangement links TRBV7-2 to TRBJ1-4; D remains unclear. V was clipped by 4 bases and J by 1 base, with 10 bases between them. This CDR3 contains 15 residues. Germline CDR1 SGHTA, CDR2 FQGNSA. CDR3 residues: CASSSNSGTNEKLFF. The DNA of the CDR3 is TGTGCCAGCAGCTCCAACAGTGGAACTAATGAAAAACTGTTTTTT.

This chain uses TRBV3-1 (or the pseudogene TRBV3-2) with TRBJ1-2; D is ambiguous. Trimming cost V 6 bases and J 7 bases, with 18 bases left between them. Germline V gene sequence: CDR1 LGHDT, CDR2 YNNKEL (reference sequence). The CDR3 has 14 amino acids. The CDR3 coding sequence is TGTGCCAGCAGTCTAGGCGGGAGGCTAGGTGGCTACACCTTC. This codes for CASSLGGRLGGYTF.

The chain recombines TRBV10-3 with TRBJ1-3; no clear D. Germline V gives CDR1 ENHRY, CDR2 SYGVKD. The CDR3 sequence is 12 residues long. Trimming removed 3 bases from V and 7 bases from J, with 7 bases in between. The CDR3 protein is CAISDSLNTIYF. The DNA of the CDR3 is TGTGCCATCAGTGATAGCCTGAACACCATATATTTT.

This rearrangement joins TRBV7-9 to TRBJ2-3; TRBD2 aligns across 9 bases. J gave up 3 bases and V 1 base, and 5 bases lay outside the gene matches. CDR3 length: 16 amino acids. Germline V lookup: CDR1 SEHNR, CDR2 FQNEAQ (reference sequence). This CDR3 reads CASSLVLSGGTDTQYF. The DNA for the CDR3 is TGTGCCAGCAGCTTAGTGCTTAGCGGGGGAACAGATACGCAGTATTTT.

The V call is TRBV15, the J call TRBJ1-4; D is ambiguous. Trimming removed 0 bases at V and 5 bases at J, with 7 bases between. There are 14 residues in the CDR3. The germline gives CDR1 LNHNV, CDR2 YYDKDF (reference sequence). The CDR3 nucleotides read TGTGCCACCAGCAGAGACTACAGAAATGAAAAACTGTTTTTT. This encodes CATSRDYRNEKLFF.

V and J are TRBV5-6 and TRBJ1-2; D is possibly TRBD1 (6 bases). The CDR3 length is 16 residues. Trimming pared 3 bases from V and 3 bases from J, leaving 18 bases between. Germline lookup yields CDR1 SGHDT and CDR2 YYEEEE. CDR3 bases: TGTGCCAGCAGCTCGCGGGGATCGGGGGCTCACTATGGCTACACCTTC. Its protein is CASSSRGSGAHYGYTF.

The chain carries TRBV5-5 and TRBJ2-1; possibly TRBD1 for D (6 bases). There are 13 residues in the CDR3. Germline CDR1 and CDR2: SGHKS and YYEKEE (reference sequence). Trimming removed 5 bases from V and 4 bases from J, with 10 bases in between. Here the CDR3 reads CASRIGTYNEQFF. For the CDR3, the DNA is TGTGCCAGCAGGATTGGGACATACAATGAGCAGTTCTTC.

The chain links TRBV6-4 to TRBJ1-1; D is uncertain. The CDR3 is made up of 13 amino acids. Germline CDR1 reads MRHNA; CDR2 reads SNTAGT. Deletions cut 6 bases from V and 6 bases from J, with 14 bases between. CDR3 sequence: CASRSEGMAEAFF. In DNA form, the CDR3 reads TGTGCCAGCAGATCGGAGGGAATGGCTGAAGCTTTCTTT.

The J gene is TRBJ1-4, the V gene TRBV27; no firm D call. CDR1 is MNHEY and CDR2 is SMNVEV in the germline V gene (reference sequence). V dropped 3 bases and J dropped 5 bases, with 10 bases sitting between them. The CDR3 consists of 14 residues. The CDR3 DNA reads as TGTGCCAGCAGTTTCGGGCGTTGGAATGAAAAACTGTTTTTT. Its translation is CASSFGRWNEKLFF.

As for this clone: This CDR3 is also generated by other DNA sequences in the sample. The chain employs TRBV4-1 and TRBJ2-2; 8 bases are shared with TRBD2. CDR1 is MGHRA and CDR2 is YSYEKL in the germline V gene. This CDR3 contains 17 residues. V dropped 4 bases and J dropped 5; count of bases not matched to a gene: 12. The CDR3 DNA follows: TGCGCCAGCAGCCTCATGGGGGGCGGGGGGAGGACCGGGGAGCTGTTTTTT. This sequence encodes CASSLMGGGGRTGELFF.

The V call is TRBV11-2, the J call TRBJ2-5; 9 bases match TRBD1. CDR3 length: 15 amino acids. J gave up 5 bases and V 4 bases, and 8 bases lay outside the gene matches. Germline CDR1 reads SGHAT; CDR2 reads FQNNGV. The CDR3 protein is CASSSRTGATETQYF. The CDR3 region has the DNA TGTGCCAGCAGCTCCAGGACAGGGGCGACGGAGACCCAGTACTTC.

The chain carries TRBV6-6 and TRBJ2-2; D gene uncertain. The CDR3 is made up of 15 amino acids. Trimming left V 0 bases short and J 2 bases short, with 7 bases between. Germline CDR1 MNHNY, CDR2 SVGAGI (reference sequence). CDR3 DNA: TGTGCCAGCAGTTACTCTTCAGGAAACACCGGGGAGCTGTTTTTT. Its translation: CASSYSSGNTGELFF.

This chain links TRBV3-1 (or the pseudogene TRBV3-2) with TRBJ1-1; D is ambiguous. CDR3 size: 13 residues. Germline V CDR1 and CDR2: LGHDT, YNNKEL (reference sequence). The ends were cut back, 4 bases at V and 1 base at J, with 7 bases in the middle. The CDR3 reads CASSPTGNTEAFF. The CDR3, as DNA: TGTGCCAGCAGCCCGACCGGGAACACTGAAGCTTTCTTT.

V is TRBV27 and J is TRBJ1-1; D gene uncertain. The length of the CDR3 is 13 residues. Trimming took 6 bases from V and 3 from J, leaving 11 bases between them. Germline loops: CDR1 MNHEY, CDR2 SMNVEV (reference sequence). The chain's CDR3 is CASRPHDDTEAFF. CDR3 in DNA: TGTGCCAGCAGGCCCCACGACGACACTGAAGCTTTCTTT.

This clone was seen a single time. CDR3 amino acids: CASSLGQRYGYTF. DNA for the CDR3: TGTGCCAGCAGCCTGGGACAGCGCTATGGCTACACCTTC. The chain links TRBV6-2 or TRBV6-3 to TRBJ1-2; 7 positions match TRBD1. Germline V gives CDR1 MNHEY, CDR2 SVGEGT. This CDR3 is 13 amino acids long. V lost 6 bases and J lost 4; bases outside the gene matches: 5.

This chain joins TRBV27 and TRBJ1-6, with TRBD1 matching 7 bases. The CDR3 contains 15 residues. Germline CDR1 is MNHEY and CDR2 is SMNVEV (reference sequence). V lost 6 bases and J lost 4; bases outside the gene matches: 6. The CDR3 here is CASSRRTGYNSPLHF. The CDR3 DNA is TGTGCCAGCAGCCGAAGGACAGGATATAATTCACCCCTCCACTTT.

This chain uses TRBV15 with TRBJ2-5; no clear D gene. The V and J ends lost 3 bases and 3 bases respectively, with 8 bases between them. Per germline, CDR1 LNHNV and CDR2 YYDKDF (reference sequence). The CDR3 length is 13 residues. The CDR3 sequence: CATSSASKETQYF. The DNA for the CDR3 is TGTGCCACCAGCAGTGCCAGTAAAGAGACCCAGTACTTC.

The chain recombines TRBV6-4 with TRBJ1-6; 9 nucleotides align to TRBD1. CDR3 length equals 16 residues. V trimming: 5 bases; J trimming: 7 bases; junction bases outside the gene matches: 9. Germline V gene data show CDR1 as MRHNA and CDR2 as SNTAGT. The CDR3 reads CASSLSGTGNNSPLHF. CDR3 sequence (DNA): TGTGCCAGCAGTCTCTCCGGGACAGGGAACAATTCACCCCTCCACTTT.

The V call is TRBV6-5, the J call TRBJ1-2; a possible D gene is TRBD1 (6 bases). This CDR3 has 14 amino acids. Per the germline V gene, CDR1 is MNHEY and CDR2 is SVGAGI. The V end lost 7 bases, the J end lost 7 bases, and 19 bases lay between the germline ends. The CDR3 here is CASTPSVQGSGYTF. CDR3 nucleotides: TGTGCCAGCACCCCCAGCGTACAGGGAAGTGGCTACACCTTC.

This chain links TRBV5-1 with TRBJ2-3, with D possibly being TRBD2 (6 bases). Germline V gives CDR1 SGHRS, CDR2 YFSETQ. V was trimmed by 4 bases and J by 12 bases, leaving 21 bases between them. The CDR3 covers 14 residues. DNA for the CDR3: TGCGCCAGCAGCCCGGGTTTCGGGGGTCCCCTACAGTATTTT. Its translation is CASSPGFGGPLQYF.

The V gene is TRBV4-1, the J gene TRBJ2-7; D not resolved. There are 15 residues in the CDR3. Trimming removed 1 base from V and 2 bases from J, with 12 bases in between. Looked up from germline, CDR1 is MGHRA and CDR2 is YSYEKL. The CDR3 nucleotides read TGCGCCAGCAGCCAAGTTGTGACGGAAGCCTACGAGCAGTACTTC. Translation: CASSQVVTEAYEQYF.

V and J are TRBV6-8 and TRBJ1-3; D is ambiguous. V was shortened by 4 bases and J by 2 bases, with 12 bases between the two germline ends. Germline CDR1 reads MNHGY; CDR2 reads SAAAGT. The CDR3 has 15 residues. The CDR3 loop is CASSSGEIPGNTIYF. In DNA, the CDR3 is TGTGCCAGCAGTTCTGGGGAGATACCTGGAAACACCATATATTTT.

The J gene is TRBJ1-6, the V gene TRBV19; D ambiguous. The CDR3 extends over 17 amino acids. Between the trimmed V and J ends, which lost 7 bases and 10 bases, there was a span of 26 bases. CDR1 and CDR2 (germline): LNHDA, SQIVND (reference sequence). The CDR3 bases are TGTGCCAGTACCCCAGGAGCGGGTTCCCCTGGTGGATCACCCCTCCACTTT. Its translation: CASTPGAGSPGGSPLHF.

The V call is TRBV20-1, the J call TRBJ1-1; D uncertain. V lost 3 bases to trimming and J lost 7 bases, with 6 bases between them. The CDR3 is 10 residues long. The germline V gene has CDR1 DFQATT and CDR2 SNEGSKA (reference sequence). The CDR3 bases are TGCAGTGCTAGCGACTATGAAGCTTTCTTT. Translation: CSASDYEAFF.